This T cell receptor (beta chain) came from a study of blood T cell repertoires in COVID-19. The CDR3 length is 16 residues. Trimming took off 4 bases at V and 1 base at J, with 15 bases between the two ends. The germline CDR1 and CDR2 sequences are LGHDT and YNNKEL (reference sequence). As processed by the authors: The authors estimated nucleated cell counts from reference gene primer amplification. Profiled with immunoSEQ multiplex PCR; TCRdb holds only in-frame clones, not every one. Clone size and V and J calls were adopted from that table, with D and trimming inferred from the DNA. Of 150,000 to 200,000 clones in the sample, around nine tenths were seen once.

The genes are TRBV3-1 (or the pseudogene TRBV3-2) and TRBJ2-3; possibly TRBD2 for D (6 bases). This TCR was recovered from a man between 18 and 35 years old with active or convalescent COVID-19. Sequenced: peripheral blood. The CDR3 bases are TGTGCCAGCAGCCTCCGACTCCAGCGGGGCACAGATACGCAGTATTTT. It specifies CASSLRLQRGTDTQYF.